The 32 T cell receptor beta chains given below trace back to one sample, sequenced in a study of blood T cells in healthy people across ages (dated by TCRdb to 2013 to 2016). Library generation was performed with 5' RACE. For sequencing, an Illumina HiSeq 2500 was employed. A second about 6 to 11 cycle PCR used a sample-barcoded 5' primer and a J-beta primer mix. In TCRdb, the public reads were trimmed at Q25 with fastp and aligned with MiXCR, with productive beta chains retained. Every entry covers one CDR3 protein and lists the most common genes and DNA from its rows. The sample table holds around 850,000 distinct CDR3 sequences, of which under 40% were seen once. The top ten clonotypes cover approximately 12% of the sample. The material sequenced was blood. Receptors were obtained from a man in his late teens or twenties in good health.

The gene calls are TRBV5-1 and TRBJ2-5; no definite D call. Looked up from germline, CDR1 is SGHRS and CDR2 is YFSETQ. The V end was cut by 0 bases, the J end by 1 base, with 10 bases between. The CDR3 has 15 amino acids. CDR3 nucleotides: TGCGCCAGCAGCTTGGCTGTCCAGAGCCAAGAGACCCAGTACTTC. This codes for CASSLAVQSQETQYF.

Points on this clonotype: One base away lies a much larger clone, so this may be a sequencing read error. Here the CDR3 DNA reads TGTGCCAGCAGCGTAGTCGGGGGCAGGTCCAATGAGCAGTACTTC. It codes for CASSVVGGRSNEQYF. This chain connects TRBV9 to TRBJ2-5; either TRBD1 or TRBD2 may supply D (6 bases each). Per the germline V gene, CDR1 is SGDLS and CDR2 is YYNGEE. This CDR3 is 15 amino acids long. V shed 0 bases and J shed 11 bases, with 20 bases lying between them. The variable domain in full, completed from reference TRBV9 and TRBJ2-5, reads DSGVTQTPKHLITATGQRVTLRCSPRSGDLSVYWYQQSLDQGLQFLIQYYNGEERAKGNILERFSAQQFPDLHSELNLSSLELGDSALYFCASSVVGGRSNEQYFGPGTRLLVL.

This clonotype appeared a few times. The CDR3 spells CASSPGLFYEQYF. The CDR3 nucleotides read TGTGCCAGCAGTCCGGGACTTTTCTACGAGCAGTACTTC. The chain carries TRBV12-3 or TRBV12-4 and TRBJ2-7; a possible D gene is TRBD2 (6 bases). Deletions cut 5 bases from V and 3 bases from J, with 11 bases between. The CDR3 is made up of 13 amino acids.

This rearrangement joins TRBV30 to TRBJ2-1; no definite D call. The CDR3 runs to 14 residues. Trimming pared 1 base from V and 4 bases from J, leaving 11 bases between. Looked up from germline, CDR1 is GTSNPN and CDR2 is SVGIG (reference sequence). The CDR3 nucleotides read TGTGCCTGGAGTGCGACCCAGGAGTACAATGAGCAGTTCTTC. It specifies CAWSATQEYNEQFF.

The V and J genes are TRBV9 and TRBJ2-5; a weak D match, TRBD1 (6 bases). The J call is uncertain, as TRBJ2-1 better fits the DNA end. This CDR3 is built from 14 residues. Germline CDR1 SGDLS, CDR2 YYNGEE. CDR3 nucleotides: TGTGCCAGCAGCGCAACAGGGAACCAAGAGACCCAGTTCTTC. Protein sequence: CASSATGNQETQFF.

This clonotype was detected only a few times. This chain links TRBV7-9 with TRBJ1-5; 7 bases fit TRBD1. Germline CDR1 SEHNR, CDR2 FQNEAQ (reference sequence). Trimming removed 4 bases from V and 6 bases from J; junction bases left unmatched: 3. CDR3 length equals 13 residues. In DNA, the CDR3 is TGTGCCAGCAGCTCGACAGGGTTTCAGCCCCAGCATTTT. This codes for CASSSTGFQPQHF.

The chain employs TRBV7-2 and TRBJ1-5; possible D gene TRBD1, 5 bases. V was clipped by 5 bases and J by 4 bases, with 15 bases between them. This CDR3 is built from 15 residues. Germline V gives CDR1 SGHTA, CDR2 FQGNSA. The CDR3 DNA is TGTGCCAGCAGCCGTACGGGAAACAGGAATCAGCCCCAGCATTTT. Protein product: CASSRTGNRNQPQHF.

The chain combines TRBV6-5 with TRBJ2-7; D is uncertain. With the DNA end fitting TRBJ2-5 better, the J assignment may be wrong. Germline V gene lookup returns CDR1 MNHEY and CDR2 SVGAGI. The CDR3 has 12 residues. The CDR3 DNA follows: TGTGCCAGCAAGAGAATGGGAGAGACCCAGTACTTC. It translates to CASKRMGETQYF.

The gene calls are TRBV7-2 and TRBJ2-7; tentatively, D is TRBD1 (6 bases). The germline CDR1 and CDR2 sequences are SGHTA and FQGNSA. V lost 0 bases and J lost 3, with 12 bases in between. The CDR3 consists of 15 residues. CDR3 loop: CASSLAAGASYEQYF. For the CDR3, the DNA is TGTGCCAGCAGCTTAGCTGCAGGGGCCAGCTACGAGCAGTACTTC.

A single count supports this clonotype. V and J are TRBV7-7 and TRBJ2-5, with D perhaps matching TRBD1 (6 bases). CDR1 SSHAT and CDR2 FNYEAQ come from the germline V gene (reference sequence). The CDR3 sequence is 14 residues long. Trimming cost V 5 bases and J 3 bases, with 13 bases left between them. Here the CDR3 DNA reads TGTGCCAGCAGCCCAGCCACAGGGAAAGAGACCCAGTACTTC. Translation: CASSPATGKETQYF.

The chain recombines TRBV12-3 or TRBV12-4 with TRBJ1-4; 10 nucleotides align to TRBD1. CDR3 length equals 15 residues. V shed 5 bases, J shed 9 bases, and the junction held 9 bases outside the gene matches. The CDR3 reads CASSPSWGQGKKLFF. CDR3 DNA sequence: TGTGCCAGCAGTCCTTCCTGGGGACAGGGGAAAAAACTGTTTTTT.

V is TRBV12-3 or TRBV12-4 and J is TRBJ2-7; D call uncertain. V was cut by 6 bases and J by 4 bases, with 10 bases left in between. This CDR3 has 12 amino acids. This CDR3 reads CASSKTDYEQYF. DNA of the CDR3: TGTGCCAGCAGCAAAACAGATTACGAGCAGTACTTC.

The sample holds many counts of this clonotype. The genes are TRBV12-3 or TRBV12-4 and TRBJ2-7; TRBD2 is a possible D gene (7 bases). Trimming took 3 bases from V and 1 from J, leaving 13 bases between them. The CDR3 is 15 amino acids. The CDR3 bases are TGTGCCAGCAGTTTTGGGGGGGCGCTTTCCTACGAGCAGTACTTC. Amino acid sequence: CASSFGGALSYEQYF.

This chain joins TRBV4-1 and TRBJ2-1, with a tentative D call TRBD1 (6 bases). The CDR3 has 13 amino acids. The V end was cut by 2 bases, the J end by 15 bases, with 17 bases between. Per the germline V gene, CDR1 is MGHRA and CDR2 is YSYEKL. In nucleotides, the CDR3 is TGCGCCAGCAGCCAACCTGACGACAGGCGAAGGTTCTTC. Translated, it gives CASSQPDDRRRFF.

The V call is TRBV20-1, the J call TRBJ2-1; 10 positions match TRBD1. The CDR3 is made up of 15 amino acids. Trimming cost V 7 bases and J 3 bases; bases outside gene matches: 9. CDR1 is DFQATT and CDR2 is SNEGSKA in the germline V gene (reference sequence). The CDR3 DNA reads TGCAGTGTTAGGCCCGGGACAGGGGTCTACAATGAGCAGTTCTTC. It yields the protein CSVRPGTGVYNEQFF.

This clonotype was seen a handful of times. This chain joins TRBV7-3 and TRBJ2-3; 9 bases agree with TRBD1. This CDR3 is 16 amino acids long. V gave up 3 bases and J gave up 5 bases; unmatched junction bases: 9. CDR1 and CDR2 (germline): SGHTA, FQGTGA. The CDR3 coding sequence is TGTGCCAGCAGCTTTGGTTTTGACAGGGGGGAAGATACGCAGTATTTT. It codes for CASSFGFDRGEDTQYF. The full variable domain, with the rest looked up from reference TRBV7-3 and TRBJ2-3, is GAGVSQTPSNKVTEKGKYVELRCDPISGHTALYWYRQSLGQGPEFLIYFQGTGAADDSGLPNDRFFAVRPEGSVSTLKIQRTERGDSAVYLCASSFGFDRGEDTQYFGPGTRLTVL.

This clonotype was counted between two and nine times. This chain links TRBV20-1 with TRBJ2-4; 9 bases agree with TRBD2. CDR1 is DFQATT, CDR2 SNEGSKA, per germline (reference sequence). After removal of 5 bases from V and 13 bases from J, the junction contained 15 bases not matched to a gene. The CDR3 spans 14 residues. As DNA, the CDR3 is TGCAGTGCTTTAAACCCGGGACTAGCAAATGAGCAGTACTTC. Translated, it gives CSALNPGLANEQYF.

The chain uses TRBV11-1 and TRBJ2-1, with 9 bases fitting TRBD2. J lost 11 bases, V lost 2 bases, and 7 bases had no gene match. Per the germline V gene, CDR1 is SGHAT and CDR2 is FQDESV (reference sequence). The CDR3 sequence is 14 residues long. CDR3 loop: CASSLKREATKQFF. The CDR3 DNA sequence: TGTGCCAGCAGCTTAAAGCGGGAGGCGACGAAGCAGTTCTTC.

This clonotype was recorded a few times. The chain's CDR3 is CASSLALGQANEQFF. The CDR3 DNA reads as TGTGCCAGCAGCTTAGCCCTCGGACAGGCCAATGAGCAGTTCTTC. The gene calls are TRBV7-2 and TRBJ2-1; 7 bases match TRBD1. The V segment lost 0 bases and the J segment 6 bases; nucleotides outside the gene matches: 5. The CDR3 length is 15 residues. Germline assignment: CDR1 SGHTA and CDR2 FQGNSA.

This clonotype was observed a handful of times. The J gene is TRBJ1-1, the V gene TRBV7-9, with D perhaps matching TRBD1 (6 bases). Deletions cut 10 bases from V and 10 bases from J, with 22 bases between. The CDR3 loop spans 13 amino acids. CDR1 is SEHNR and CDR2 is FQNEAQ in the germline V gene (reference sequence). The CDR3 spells CATTGTADLGAFF. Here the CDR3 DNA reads TGTGCCACCACAGGGACGGCAGATTTGGGAGCTTTCTTT.

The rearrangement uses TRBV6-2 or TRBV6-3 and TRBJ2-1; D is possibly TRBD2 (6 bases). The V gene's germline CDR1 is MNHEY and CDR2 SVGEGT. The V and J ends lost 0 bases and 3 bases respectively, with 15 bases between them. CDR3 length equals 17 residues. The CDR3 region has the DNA TGTGCCAGCAGTTACTCGCCCCCCGGGGGAGTCTACAATGAGCAGTTCTTC. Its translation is CASSYSPPGGVYNEQFF.

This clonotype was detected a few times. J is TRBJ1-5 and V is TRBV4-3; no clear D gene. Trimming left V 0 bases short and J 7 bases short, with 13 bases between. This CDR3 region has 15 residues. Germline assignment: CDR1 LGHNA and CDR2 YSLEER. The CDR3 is CASSQDFGLGQPQHF. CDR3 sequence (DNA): TGCGCCAGCAGCCAAGATTTTGGGTTAGGACAGCCCCAGCATTTT.

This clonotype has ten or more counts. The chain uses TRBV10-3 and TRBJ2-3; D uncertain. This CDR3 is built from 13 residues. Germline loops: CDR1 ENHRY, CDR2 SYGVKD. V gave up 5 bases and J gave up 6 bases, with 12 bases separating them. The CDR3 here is CAISLDESDTQYF. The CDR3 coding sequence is TGTGCCATCAGTCTCGATGAGTCGGATACGCAGTATTTT.

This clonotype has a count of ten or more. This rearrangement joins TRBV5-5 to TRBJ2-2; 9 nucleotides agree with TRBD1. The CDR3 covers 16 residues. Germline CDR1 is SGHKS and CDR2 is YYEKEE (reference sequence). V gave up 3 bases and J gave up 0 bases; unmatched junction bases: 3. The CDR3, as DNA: TGTGCCAGCAGCTCCAGACAGGGGGCGAACACCGGGGAGCTGTTTTTT. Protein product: CASSSRQGANTGELFF. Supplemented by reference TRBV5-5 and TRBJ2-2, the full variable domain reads DAGVTQSPTHLIKTRGQQVTLRCSPISGHKSVSWYQQVLGQGPQFIFQYYEKEERGRGNFPDRFSARQFPNYSSELNVNALLLGDSALYLCASSSRQGANTGELFFGEGSRLTVL.

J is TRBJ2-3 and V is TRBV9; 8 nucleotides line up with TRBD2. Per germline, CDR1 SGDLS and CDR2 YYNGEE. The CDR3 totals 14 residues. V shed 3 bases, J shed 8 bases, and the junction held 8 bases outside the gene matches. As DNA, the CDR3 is TGTGCCAGCAGCGACCAGCGGGGGAGCATTACGCAGTATTTT. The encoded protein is CASSDQRGSITQYF.

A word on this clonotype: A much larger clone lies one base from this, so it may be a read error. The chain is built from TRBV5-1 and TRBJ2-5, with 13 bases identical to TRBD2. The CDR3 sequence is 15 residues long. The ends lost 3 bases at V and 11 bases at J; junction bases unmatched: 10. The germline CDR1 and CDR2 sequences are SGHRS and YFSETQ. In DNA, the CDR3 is TGCGCCAGCAGCTCTCGACTAGCGGGGGGTGAGGAGCAGTACTTC. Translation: CASSSRLAGGEEQYF.

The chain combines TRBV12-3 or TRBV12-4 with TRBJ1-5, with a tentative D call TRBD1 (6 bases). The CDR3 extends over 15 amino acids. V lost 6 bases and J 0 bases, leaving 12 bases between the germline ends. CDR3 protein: CASRLGQISNQPQHF. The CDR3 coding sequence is TGTGCCAGCAGACTTGGACAGATTAGCAATCAGCCCCAGCATTTT.

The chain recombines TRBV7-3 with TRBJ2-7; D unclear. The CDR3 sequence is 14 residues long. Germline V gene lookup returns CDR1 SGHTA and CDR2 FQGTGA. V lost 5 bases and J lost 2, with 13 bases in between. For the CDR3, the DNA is TGTGCCAGCAGCCAAGATGGGGTAACCTACGAGCAGTACTTC. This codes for CASSQDGVTYEQYF.

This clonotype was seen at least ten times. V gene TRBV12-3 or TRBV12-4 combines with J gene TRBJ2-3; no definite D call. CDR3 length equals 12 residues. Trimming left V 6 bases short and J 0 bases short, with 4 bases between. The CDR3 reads CASRLSTDTQYF. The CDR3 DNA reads TGTGCCAGCAGGCTAAGCACAGATACGCAGTATTTT.

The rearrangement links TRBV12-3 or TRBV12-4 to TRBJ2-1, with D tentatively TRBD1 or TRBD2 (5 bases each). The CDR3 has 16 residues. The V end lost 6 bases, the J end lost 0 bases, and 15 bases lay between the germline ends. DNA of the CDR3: TGTGCCAGCAGCCCCGAGGGGAGCGGCTCCTACAATGAGCAGTTCTTC. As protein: CASSPEGSGSYNEQFF.

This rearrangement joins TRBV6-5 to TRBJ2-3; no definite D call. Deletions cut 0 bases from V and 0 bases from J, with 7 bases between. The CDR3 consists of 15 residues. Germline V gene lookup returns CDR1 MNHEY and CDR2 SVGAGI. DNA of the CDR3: TGTGCCAGCAGTTACTCCTCCCCTAGCACAGATACGCAGTATTTT. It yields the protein CASSYSSPSTDTQYF.

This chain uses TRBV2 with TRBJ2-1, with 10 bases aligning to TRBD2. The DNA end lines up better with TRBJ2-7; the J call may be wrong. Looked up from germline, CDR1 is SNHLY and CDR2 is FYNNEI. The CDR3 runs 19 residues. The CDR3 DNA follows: TGTGCCAGCAATCTTATGACTAGAGCGGGGGGGGTGTCCTACAATGAGCAGTACTTC. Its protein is CASNLMTRAGGVSYNEQYF.